This T cell receptor (beta chain) came from a study of blood T cells in healthy people across ages. General study results and limits: Long-lived donors had more naive CD4+ cells and higher diversity than aged donors. Unsorted PBMC material precluded a definitive naive versus antigen-experienced comparison. Estimated diversity that came from one million T cells was considered an underestimate.

Healthy Caucasian individuals from Russia aged roughly 6 to 90 were enrolled as donors. For the second PCR, which ran for roughly 7 to 11 cycles, a sample-barcoded 5' primer and a J-beta primer mix were used. Via MiXCR, TCRdb re-called the 5' RACE reads, giving one row per CDR3 protein. The table lists roughly 680,000 distinct CDR3 sequences, approximately 52% of them singletons. The CDR3 consists of 17 residues. From germline, CDR1 is MDHEN and CDR2 SYDVKM. The J segment lost 11 bases and the V segment lost 3 bases, leaving 16 bases of the junction unmatched. Remarks on this clonotype: Its antigen remains unidentified.

The TCR sequence derives from a woman older than 75 in good health. Sequencing was carried out using blood. The chain carries TRBV28 and TRBJ2-5; 12 bases fit TRBD2. The CDR3 is CASSFDPRTSGINEQYF. The CDR3 DNA sequence: TGTGCCAGCAGTTTCGACCCCCGGACTAGCGGGATCAATGAGCAGTACTTC.